This T cell receptor (beta chain) was sequenced for a study of T cells after yellow fever vaccination. Study-wide findings and caveats: The secondary response showed a weaker magnitude and a faster peak, day 5 versus 15. Most clones from primary vaccination resurfaced after the booster (under 97% CD4, approximately 88% CD8). Overall, a small share of clonotypes was seen in both CD4 and CD8 compartments.

The V and J ends lost 0 bases and 3 bases respectively, with 5 bases between them. CDR1 is LGHNA and CDR2 is YNFKEQ in the germline V gene. CDR3 length: 13 amino acids. Worth noting for this clonotype: The antigen is unknown.

In making TCR cDNA, 5'RACE template switching added a universal primer site and UMIs to it. Each CDR3 protein gets one entry after TCRdb re-called the 5' RACE reads with MiXCR. The sample shows 620,000 or so distinct CDR3 sequences, 9% to 15% of them seen only once. Sequencing was performed on PBMCs, taken on the day of the yellow fever booster vaccination. The chain employs TRBV4-2 and TRBJ2-5; D gene unclear. This TCR derives from a man aged 25 to 40 who received the YFV17D yellow fever vaccine. CDR3 sequence (DNA): TGTGCCAGCAGCCAAGATAGAAAAGAGACCCAGTACTTC. Translated: CASSQDRKETQYF.